This T cell receptor (beta chain) is drawn from a study of T-cell memory formation after mild COVID-19 (dated by TCRdb to about 2021). Study-level background: TCR sequence clusters from the two donors were largely donor specific. Longitudinal TCRalpha and TCRbeta repertoire sequencing tracked T-cell clones expanding and contracting after mild COVID-19 in two donors. Two young, previously healthy adult volunteers made up the cohort, one male and one female. Paper-wide results and their limitations: Clones contracting from day 15 to 85 had balanced CD4/CD8 phenotypes, while a second wave expanding from day 15 to 37 was biased towards CD4+. Some responding clones were detected in pre-infection memory, which suggested that pre-existing cross-reactive memory T cells had joined the SARS-CoV-2 response. Contracting CD4+ clones were located mainly in the CM and EM memory subsets, whereas CD8+ clones were found to be enriched in EMRA. SARS-CoV-2 specificity was not confirmed for the second-wave clones peaking on day 37. The study covered only a couple of mild cases, and larger cohorts including severe cases with pre-infection samples were considered necessary.

With respect to this clonotype: The antigen this receptor binds is unknown. Base qualities are not at hand, and no much larger clone is one base apart.

The CDR1 and CDR2 encoded by the germline V gene are ENHRY and SYGVKD. Inclusive of the bounding cysteine and phenylalanine, the CDR3 is 15 residues long. CDR3 DNA is the only sequence kept; it has 45 bases, read in frame from the first base. Trimming accounts for 2 bases at V and 7 bases at J, while the number of junction bases matched to no gene is 6. Ficoll-Paque density gradient centrifugation was the method used to isolate PBMCs. The instrument given in TCRdb is Illumina NovaSeq 6000. TCRalpha and TCRbeta cDNA libraries were built by 5'RACE with constant-segment primers, adding sample barcodes and unique molecular identifiers. RNA was extracted from every sample with Trizol reagent. Libraries were amplified in two PCR steps, with a second sample barcode and Illumina TruSeq adapters added in the second step. Sequencing of the libraries was done on an Illumina NovaSeq, producing 2 x 150 bp paired-end reads. From the authors' description of their analysis: Demultiplexing of reads and collapsing into UMI-guided consensus sequences were performed with migec v1.2.7. Using mixcr v2.1.11, UMI consensuses were aligned to TRA and TRB V and J templates and then assembled into clonotypes. Expanded or contracted clonotypes were those called significant by both edgeR and NoisET, with noise models trained on biological replicates. For edgeR calls, the cutoffs were a false discovery rate-adjusted p below 0.01 and a log2 fold-change threshold of 1. As an exploratory analysis of dynamics, max-normalized trajectories of the 1000 most abundant clonotypes were examined with PCA combined with hierarchical clustering. The CD4 or CD8 phenotype of responding clones was assigned using the separately sequenced CD4+ and CD8+ repertoires. Starting from the raw public reads, TCRdb applied fastp trimming at Q25, assembled clones with MiXCR and retained in-frame beta chains. Each CDR3 protein gets just one entry, which takes the most common genes and DNA from the rows behind it. The V and J calls follow TCRdb's processing rather than the paper's. For this sample there are roughly 340,000 distinct CDR3 sequences; more than 20% appear just once. The ten largest account for about 21% of the sample.

The V and J genes are TRBV10-3 and TRBJ1-4, with 8 central nucleotides matching TRBD1. The sequence was obtained from a young man who had mild COVID-19 (a few samples of this study predate the infection). The sample titles of this study are shuffled in the database, so cell type and time point are left out; the donor was told from shared clones. The sequenced material came from PBMCs or a T cell subset sorted from them (not recorded which). The CDR3 corresponds to CAISESTGGFEKLFF. The DNA is as follows: TGTGCCATCAGTGAGAGCACAGGGGGGTTTGAAAAACTGTTTTTT.